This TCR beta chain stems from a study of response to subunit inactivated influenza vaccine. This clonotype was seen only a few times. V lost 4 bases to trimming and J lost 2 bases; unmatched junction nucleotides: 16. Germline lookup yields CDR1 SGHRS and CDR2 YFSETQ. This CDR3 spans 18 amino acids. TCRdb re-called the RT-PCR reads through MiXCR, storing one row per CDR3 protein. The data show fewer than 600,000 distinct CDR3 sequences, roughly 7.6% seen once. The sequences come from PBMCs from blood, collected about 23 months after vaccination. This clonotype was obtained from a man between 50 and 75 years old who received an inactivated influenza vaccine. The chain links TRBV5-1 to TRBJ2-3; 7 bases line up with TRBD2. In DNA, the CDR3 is TGCGCCAGCAGCCCGTCCCGGGCTCTAGCGGCAGTCACAGATACGCAGTATTTT. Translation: CASSPSRALAAVTDTQYF.